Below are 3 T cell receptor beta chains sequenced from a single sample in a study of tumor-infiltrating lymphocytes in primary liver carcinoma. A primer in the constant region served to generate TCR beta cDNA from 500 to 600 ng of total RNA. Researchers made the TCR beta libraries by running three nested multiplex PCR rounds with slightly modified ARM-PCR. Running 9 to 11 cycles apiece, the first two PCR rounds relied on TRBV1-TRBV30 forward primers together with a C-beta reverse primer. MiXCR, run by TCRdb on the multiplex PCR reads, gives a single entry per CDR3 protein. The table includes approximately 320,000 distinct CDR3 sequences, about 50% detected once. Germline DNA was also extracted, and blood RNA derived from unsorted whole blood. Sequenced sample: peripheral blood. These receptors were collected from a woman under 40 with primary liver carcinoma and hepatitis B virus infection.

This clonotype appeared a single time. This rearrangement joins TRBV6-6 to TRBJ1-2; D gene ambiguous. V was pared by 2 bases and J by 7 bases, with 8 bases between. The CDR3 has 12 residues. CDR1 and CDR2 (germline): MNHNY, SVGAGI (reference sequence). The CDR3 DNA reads TGTGCCAGCAGTTACCTAGTGTTTGGCTACACCTTC. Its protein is CASSYLVFGYTF.

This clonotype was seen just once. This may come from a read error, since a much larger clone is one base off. This CDR3 is CASSSQRAGELFF. DNA for the CDR3: TGTGCCAGCAGTTCGCAGAGGGCCGGGGAGCTGTTTTTT. V is TRBV6-5 and J is TRBJ2-2; tentative D call: TRBD2 (5 bases). V lost 4 bases and J 6 bases, leaving 9 bases between the germline ends. The CDR3 is made up of 13 amino acids. The V gene's germline CDR1 is MNHEY and CDR2 SVGAGI.

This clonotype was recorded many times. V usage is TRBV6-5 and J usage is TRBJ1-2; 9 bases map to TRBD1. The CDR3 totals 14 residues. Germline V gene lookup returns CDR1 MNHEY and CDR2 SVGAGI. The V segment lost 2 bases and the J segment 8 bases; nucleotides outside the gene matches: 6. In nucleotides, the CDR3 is TGTGCCAGCAGTTACGCCGGACAGGGGCTGGGCTACACCTTC. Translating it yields CASSYAGQGLGYTF.